This TCR beta chain was sequenced in a study of shared clonotypes between healthy human individuals. It was into CD45RA+ naive and CD45RA-negative memory subsets that the CD4+ cells were split. Notes on this clone: The antigen is unknown.

Findings of the study overall: The small donor group covered limited genetic and exposure diversity. Clonotype sharing across several donors was observed for about 5.2% of naive CD4 clonotypes.

Genomic DNA of every subset was divided equally among multiple immunoSEQ plates. Here immunoSEQ multiplex PCR was the method, and the copy in TCRdb shows in-frame clones only, minus some. This sample has 2,500,000 or so clones, with 85% to 95% found just once. Sequencing input: naive CD4+ T cells from PBMCs. The subset here: CD45RA+ positively selected. This receptor was identified in a man aged 18 to 30 in good health. Some clones in this sample may be carry-over from other donors' samples.

DNA for the CDR3: TGTGCCAGCAGCTGGACTGGTAACAATGAGCAGTTCTTC. It specifies CASSWTGNNEQFF. V is TRBV7-2 and J is TRBJ2-1; weak D call: TRBD2 (5 bases). Germline V gives CDR1 SGHTA, CDR2 FQGNSA. V lost 4 bases to trimming and J lost 5 bases, with 9 bases between them. CDR3 length: 13 residues.